These 19 T cell receptor beta chains were sequenced from one sample in a study of CD8 T cells in ankylosing spondylitis. TCRdb processed the 5' RACE reads anew with MiXCR; each CDR3 protein has one entry. The sample has approximately 220,000 distinct CDR3 sequences, under 30% seen once. Input material: blood, either unsorted or a sorted T cell fraction (not recorded which). The receptors here all came from a male donor with ankylosing spondylitis or in good health (not recorded which).

This clonotype turned up a few times. The genes are TRBV20-1 and TRBJ2-5, with a tentative D call TRBD2 (6 bases). The CDR3 length is 14 residues. Trimming shortened V by 6 bases and J by 0 bases, and 14 bases separated the two germline ends. Germline CDR1 and CDR2: DFQATT and SNEGSKA (reference sequence). CDR3 coding DNA: TGCAGTGCCTCACACGGGGGATACCAAGAGACCCAGTACTTC. This translates into CSASHGGYQETQYF.

This clonotype has just one count. A much bigger clone sits one base away, suggesting this may be a read error. The J gene is TRBJ2-5, the V gene TRBV4-1; D possibly corresponds to TRBD1 (6 bases). The CDR3 contains 16 residues. The V gene's germline CDR1 is MGHRA and CDR2 YSYEKL. V was shortened by 1 base and J by 5 bases, with 17 bases between the two germline ends. Here the CDR3 reads CASSQGEQGPGETQYF. CDR3 nucleotide sequence: TGCGCCAGCAGCCAAGGGGAACAGGGCCCTGGGGAGACCCAGTACTTC.

This clonotype was detected only once. The J gene is TRBJ2-5, the V gene TRBV20-1; TRBD1 aligns across 10 bases. V lost 6 bases to trimming and J lost 5 bases; unmatched junction nucleotides: 9. The CDR3 covers 14 residues. Germline V gives CDR1 DFQATT, CDR2 SNEGSKA (reference sequence). The CDR3 region is CSARGQGTYETQYF. CDR3 coding DNA: TGCAGTGCCCGGGGACAGGGGACATACGAGACCCAGTACTTC.

This clonotype was counted many times. The chain is built from TRBV12-3 or TRBV12-4 and TRBJ2-1, with TRBD2 as a possible D gene (5 bases). This CDR3 contains 16 residues. Trimming left V 5 bases short and J 3 bases short, with 17 bases between. The CDR3 sequence: CASSPDLAVVYNEQFF. DNA of the CDR3: TGTGCCAGCAGTCCAGACCTAGCCGTCGTCTACAATGAGCAGTTCTTC.

This clonotype was observed many times. The CDR3 is CASRRGLSTDTQYF. CDR3 sequence (DNA): TGTGCCAGCAGGAGGGGGCTTAGCACAGATACGCAGTATTTT. The rearrangement uses TRBV12-3 or TRBV12-4 and TRBJ2-3, with 7 bases lining up with TRBD1. The CDR3 totals 14 residues. V shed 6 bases and J 0 bases; nucleotides not matched to a gene: 3.

This clonotype was found many times. The CDR3 region is CASSFSGRNTEAFF. For the CDR3, the DNA is TGTGCCAGCAGTTTCAGTGGCAGGAACACTGAAGCTTTCTTT. This chain links TRBV12-3 or TRBV12-4 with TRBJ1-1; D remains ambiguous. The ends were cut back, 3 bases at V and 1 base at J, with 9 bases in the middle. This CDR3 spans 14 amino acids.

The rearrangement uses TRBV19 and TRBJ2-5; no clear D gene. The V gene's germline CDR1 is LNHDA and CDR2 SQIVND (reference sequence). V lost 3 bases and J 3 bases, leaving 8 bases between the germline ends. The CDR3 length is 13 residues. The CDR3 region is CASSIGLKETQYF. For the CDR3, the DNA is TGTGCCAGTAGTATCGGCCTAAAAGAGACCCAGTACTTC.

This clonotype has more than one count but fewer than ten. The V and J genes are TRBV12-3 or TRBV12-4 and TRBJ1-5; a weak D match, TRBD1 (6 bases). Trimming left V 1 base short and J 7 bases short, with 11 bases between. The CDR3 extends over 14 amino acids. CDR3 in amino acids: CASSLGRGQQPQHF. The CDR3 coding sequence is TGTGCCAGCAGTTTAGGCAGGGGACAACAGCCCCAGCATTTT.

This clonotype was observed a few times. The rearrangement uses TRBV20-1 and TRBJ2-5; no clear D. Germline-derived CDR1 and CDR2 are DFQATT and SNEGSKA (reference sequence). The CDR3 is 15 residues long. The germline V and J ends were trimmed by 5 bases and 4 bases, with 20 bases remaining between them. The CDR3 nucleotides read TGCAGTGCTGGGGTATACCAGCCATTAGGAGAGACCCAGTACTTC. Translation: CSAGVYQPLGETQYF.

Many counts were recorded for this clonotype. A junction end diverges from the germline sequence, so it may reflect a read error. J is TRBJ1-2 and V is TRBV20-1; 7 bases agree with TRBD1. This CDR3 has 14 amino acids. The germline gives CDR1 DFQATT, CDR2 SNEGSKA (reference sequence). The CDR3 coding sequence is TGCAGTGCTAGAAGCGGGGACAGTAACTATGGCTACACTTTC. This encodes CSARSGDSNYGYTF.

This clonotype was detected ten times or more. The genes are TRBV10-2 and TRBJ2-5; 13 positions match TRBD2. V lost 8 bases, J lost 5 bases, and 5 bases stayed unmatched. Germline CDR1 is WSHSY and CDR2 is SAAADI. The CDR3 covers 14 residues. CDR3 DNA sequence: TGCGCCAGCCACGGACTAGCGGGAGTTGAGACCCAGTACTTC. Protein product: CASHGLAGVETQYF.

This clonotype came up a few times. The rearrangement links TRBV6-5 to TRBJ1-1; 10 nucleotides match TRBD1. From germline, CDR1 is MNHEY and CDR2 SVGAGI. The V and J ends lost 0 bases and 4 bases, in that order; junction bases with no gene match: 8. The CDR3 has 17 amino acids. This CDR3 reads CASSYSKTGGRGTEAFF. In DNA, the CDR3 is TGTGCCAGCAGTTACTCGAAGACAGGGGGCAGGGGCACTGAAGCTTTCTTT.

The table lists this clonotype with many counts. This chain connects TRBV20-1 to TRBJ1-2, with D tentatively TRBD1 (6 bases). Germline lookup yields CDR1 DFQATT and CDR2 SNEGSKA (reference sequence). This CDR3 region has 12 residues. CDR3 region: CTTNRESYGYTF. DNA for the CDR3: TGCACCACAAACAGGGAAAGCTATGGCTACACCTTC.

This clonotype was observed at least ten times. The junction does not match germline at one end; this may be a read error. The CDR3: CASSRDRVSGAFF. The CDR3 DNA sequence: TGTGCTAGCAGCCGCGACAGGGTTTCTGGAGCTTTCTTT. The V call is TRBV7-7, the J call TRBJ1-1; 7 bases are a match to TRBD1. Germline V lookup: CDR1 SSHAT, CDR2 FNYEAQ (reference sequence). This CDR3 is built from 13 residues.

This clonotype showed up many times. The chain links TRBV25-1 to TRBJ2-4; no clear D gene. CDR1 is MGHDK, CDR2 SYGVNS, per germline. This CDR3 has 14 amino acids. Deletions cut 6 bases from V and 0 bases from J, with 9 bases between. Here the CDR3 DNA reads TGTGCCAGCAGCGAAAGTGGAGCCAAAAACATTCAGTACTTC. Encoded protein: CASSESGAKNIQYF.

This clonotype came up many times. V is TRBV15 and J is TRBJ1-6; D is unclear. There are 14 residues in the CDR3. CDR1 LNHNV and CDR2 YYDKDF come from the germline V gene (reference sequence). V was shortened by 0 bases and J by 4 bases, with 4 bases between the two germline ends. The CDR3 DNA reads TGTGCCACCAGCAGAGACAGTTATAATTCACCCCTCCACTTT. Protein sequence: CATSRDSYNSPLHF.

This clonotype was detected a few times. The rearrangement uses TRBV20-1 and TRBJ1-1; weak D call: TRBD1 (6 bases). Germline V gives CDR1 DFQATT, CDR2 SNEGSKA (reference sequence). The length of the CDR3 is 16 residues. V was trimmed by 0 bases and J by 5 bases, leaving 19 bases between them. CDR3 nucleotide sequence: TGCAGTGCTAGAGATCCTTCAGGGGCGCAGAATACTGAAGCTTTCTTT. Protein: CSARDPSGAQNTEAFF.

A few counts support this clonotype. The chain combines TRBV20-1 with TRBJ2-3; D gene unclear. Per the germline V gene, CDR1 is DFQATT and CDR2 is SNEGSKA (reference sequence). The CDR3 runs to 10 residues. Trimming removed 5 bases from V and 8 bases from J, with 8 bases in between. CDR3 coding DNA: TGCAGTGCTTCTTTGAGTACGCAGTATTTT. Amino acids: CSASLSTQYF.

This clonotype has a count of ten or more. V usage is TRBV6-5 and J usage is TRBJ1-3; no definite D call. V lost 4 bases and J 2 bases, leaving 15 bases between the germline ends. This CDR3 is built from 16 residues. Germline CDR1 MNHEY, CDR2 SVGAGI. The CDR3 DNA reads TGTGCCAGCAGTTTGCGTTCAGGCTACACTGGAAACACCATATATTTT. Amino acids: CASSLRSGYTGNTIYF.